This entry describes one T cell receptor (beta chain). Germline values: CDR1 LGHDT, CDR2 YNNKEL (reference sequence). CDR3 length: 16 residues. V was pared by 4 bases and J by 3 bases, with 7 bases of the junction left unmatched. This entry belongs to a study of blood T cell repertoires in COVID-19. Study summary: Spain, Italy and the United States supplied samples that represented acute and convalescent COVID-19.

As processed by the authors: Using reference gene primer amplification, nucleated cell counts were estimated. Repertoires were generated with immunoSEQ multiplex PCR, while TCRdb's copy carries only in-frame clones and drops some. V and J calls and clone size are given by that table; D and trimming were obtained from the DNA. The table includes approximately 240,000 clones, 84% detected once. The chain is built from TRBV3-1 (or the pseudogene TRBV3-2) and TRBJ2-1; 9 bases fit TRBD2. This TCR was sampled from a middle-aged man with acute or convalescent COVID-19. Sequencing input: peripheral blood. This CDR3 is CASSLRETSGYNEQFF. CDR3 nucleotide sequence: TGTGCCAGCAGCCTCCGCGAGACTAGCGGCTACAATGAGCAGTTCTTC.